Included here is one TCR beta chain sequence, with context. The data are from a study of blood T cells in healthy people across ages. There were healthy Caucasian individuals from Russia, aged roughly 6 to 90, serving as donors. Primers used in a second PCR of roughly 6 to 11 cycles were a sample-barcoded 5' primer and a J-beta primer mix. TCRdb redid the calling of the 5' RACE reads with MiXCR, one entry per CDR3 protein. The sample includes about 1.4 million distinct CDR3 sequences, approximately 60% of them seen just once. The V end lost 2 bases, the J end lost 0 bases, and 17 bases lay between the germline ends. The CDR3 contains 17 residues.

The genes are TRBV6-7 and TRBJ2-7; D possibly corresponds to TRBD1 (5 bases). TRBV6-7 is recorded as an ORF, its role being uncertain. The sample was blood. This TCR came from a man aged 18 to 30 in good health. The CDR3 sequence is CASSYTEPQVTSYEQYF. The DNA for the CDR3 is TGTGCCAGCAGTTACACTGAACCACAGGTGACCTCCTACGAGCAGTACTTC.